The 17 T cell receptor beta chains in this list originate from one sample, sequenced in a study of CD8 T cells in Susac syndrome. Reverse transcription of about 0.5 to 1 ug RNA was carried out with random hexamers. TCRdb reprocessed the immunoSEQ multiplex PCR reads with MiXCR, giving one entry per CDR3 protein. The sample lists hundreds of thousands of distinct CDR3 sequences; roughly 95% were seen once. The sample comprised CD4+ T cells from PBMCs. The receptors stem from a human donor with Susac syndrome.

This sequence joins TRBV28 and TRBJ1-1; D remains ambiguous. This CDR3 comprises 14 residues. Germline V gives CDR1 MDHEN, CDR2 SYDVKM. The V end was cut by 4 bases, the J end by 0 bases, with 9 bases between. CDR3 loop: CASSSTAMNTEAFF. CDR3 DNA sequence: TGTGCCAGCAGTTCGACGGCGATGAACACTGAAGCTTTCTTT.

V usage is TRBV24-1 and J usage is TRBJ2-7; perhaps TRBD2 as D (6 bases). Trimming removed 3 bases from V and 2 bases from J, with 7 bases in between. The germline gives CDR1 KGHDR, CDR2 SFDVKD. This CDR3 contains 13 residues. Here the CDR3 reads CATSDGGTYEQYF. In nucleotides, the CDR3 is TGTGCCACCAGTGATGGGGGGACCTACGAGCAGTACTTC.

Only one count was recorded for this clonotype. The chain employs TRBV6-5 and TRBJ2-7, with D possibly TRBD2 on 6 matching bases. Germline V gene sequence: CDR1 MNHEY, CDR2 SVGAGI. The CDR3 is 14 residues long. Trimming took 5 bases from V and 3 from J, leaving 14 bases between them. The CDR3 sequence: CASSPAGNIYEQYF. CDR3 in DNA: TGTGCCAGCAGTCCCGCGGGAAACATCTACGAGCAGTACTTC.

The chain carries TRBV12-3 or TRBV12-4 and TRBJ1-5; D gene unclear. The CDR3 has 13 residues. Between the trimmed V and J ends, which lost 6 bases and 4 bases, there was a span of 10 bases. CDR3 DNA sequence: TGTGCCAGCAGCCGTCGCTCTAATCAGCCCCAGCATTTT. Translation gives CASSRRSNQPQHF.

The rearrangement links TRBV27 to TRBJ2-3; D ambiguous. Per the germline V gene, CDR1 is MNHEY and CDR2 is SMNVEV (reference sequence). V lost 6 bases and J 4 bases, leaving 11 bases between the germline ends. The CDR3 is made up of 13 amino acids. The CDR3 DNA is TGTGCCAGCAGCAAGAGCTCCTCAGATACGCAGTATTTT. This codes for CASSKSSSDTQYF.

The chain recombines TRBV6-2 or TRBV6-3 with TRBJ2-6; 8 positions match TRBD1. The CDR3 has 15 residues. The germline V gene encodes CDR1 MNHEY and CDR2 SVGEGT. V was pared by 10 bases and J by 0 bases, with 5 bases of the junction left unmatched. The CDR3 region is CATRQGSSGANVLTF. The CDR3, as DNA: TGTGCCACAAGACAGGGGTCCTCTGGGGCCAACGTCCTGACTTTC.

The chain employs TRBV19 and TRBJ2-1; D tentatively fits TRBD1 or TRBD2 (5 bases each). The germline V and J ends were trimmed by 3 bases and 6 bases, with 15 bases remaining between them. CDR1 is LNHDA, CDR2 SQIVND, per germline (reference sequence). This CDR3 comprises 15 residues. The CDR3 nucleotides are TGTGCCAGTAGTATCCAGGGACGCTACCCCAATGAGCAGTTCTTC. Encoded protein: CASSIQGRYPNEQFF.

In DNA, the CDR3 is TGTGCCAGCAGCCGCTCGGGACTTAGCCCTCACGAGCAGTACTTC. Amino acids: CASSRSGLSPHEQYF. V usage is TRBV3-1 and J usage is TRBJ2-7; a possible D gene is TRBD2 (6 bases). CDR3 length: 15 amino acids. Germline V gene data show CDR1 as LGHDT and CDR2 as YNNKEL (reference sequence). V lost 4 bases and J 5 bases, leaving 18 bases between the germline ends.

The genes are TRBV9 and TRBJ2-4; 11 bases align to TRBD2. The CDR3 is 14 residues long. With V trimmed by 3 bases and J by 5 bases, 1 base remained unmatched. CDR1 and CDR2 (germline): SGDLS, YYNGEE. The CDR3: CASSASGGQNIQYF. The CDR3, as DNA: TGTGCCAGCAGCGCTAGCGGGGGGCAAAACATTCAGTACTTC.

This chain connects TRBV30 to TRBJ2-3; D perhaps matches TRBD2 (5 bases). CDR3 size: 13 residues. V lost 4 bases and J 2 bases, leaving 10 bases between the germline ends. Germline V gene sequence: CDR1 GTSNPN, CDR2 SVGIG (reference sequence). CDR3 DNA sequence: TGTGCCTGGACAGCGGACCACACAGATACGCAGTATTTT. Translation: CAWTADHTDTQYF. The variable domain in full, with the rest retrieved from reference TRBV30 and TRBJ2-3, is SQTIHQWPATLVQPVGSPLSLECTVEGTSNPNLYWYRQAAGRGLQLLFYSVGIGQISSEVPQNLSASRPQDRQFILSSKKLLLSDSGFYLCAWTADHTDTQYFGPGTRLTVL.

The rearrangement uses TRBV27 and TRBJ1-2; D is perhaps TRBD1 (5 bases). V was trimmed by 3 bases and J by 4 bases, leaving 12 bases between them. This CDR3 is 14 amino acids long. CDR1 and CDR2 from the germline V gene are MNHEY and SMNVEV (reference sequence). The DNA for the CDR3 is TGTGCCAGCAGTTTCGGGCAGGGTGGCTATGGCTACACCTTC. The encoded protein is CASSFGQGGYGYTF.

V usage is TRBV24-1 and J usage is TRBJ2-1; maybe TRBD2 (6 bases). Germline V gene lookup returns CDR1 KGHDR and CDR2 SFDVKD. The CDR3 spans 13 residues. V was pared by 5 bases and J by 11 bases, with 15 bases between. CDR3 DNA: TGTGCCACCAGTGCATCGGGAGTAAGGAAGCAGTTCTTC. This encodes CATSASGVRKQFF.

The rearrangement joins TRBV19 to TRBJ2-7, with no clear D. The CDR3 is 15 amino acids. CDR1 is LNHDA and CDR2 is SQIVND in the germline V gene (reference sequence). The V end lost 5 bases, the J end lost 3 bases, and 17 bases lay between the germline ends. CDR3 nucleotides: TGTGCCAGTAGTCCACGTAACGAAGTCAACTACGAGCAGTACTTC. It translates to CASSPRNEVNYEQYF.

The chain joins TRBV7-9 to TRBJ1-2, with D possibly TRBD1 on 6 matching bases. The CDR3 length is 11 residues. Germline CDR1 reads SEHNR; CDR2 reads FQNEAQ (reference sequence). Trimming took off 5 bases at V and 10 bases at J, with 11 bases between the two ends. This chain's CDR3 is CASSRQGNYTF. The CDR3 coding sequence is TGTGCCAGCAGCCGCCAGGGGAACTACACCTTC.

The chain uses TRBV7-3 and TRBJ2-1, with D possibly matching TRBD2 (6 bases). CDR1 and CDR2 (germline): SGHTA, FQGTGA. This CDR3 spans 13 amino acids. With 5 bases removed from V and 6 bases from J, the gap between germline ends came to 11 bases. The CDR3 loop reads CASSLTSINEQFF. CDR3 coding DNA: TGTGCCAGCAGCCTGACTAGTATCAATGAGCAGTTCTTC.

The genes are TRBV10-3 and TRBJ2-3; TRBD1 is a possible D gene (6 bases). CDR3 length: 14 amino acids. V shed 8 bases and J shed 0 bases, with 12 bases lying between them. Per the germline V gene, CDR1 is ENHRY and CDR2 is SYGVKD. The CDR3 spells CAIEQGHSTDTQYF. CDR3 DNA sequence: TGTGCCATCGAACAGGGTCATAGCACAGATACGCAGTATTTT.

The CDR3 loop is CSASRDNYGYTF. The CDR3 nucleotides are TGCAGCGCAAGCCGGGACAACTATGGCTACACCTTC. The chain is built from TRBV29-1 and TRBJ1-2, with D maybe TRBD1 (5 bases). This CDR3 has 12 amino acids. Trimming removed 7 bases at V and 2 bases at J, with 11 bases between. Germline V gives CDR1 SQVTM, CDR2 ANQGSEA.